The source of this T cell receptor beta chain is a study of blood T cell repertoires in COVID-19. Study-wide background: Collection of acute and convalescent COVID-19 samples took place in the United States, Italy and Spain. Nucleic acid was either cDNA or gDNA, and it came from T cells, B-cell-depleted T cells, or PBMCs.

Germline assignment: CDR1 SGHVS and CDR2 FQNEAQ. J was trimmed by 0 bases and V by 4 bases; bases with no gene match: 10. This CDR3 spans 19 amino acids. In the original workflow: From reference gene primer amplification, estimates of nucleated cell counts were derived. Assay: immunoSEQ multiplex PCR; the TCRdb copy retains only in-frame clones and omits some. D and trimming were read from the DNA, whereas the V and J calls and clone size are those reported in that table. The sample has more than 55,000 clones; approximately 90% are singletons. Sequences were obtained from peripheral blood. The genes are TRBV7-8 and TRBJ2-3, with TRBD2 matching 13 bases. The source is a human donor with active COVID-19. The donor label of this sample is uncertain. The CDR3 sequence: CASSSRLAGGPSSTDTQYF. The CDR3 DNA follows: TGTGCCAGCAGCTCCCGACTAGCGGGGGGTCCTTCTAGCACAGATACGCAGTATTTT.